The rows below give T cell receptor beta chains drawn from one sample of a study of cytomegalovirus exposure and HLA in healthy donors. This table comes from immunoSEQ multiplex PCR, and its TCRdb copy is limited to in-frame clones, with some not included. This sample yields 95,000 to 150,000 clones, of which over 75% are seen a single time; roughly 12% belongs to the top ten. The sequencing input was PBMCs. The receptors derive from a woman between 35 and 50 years old in good health and CMV-seropositive. Both conserved end residues are part of each CDR3. The D gene is left open where the match is weak. Only part of the rows carry a size: once, few, many, or a class if the clone is expanded.

abundance: once
v_gene: TRBV28
j_gene: TRBJ1-1
d_gene: NA
CDR3aa: CASSFQRSSAEAFF
CDR3nt: TGTGCCAGCAGTTTCCAGCGGTCGAGCGCTGAAGCTTTCTTT

abundance: NA
v_gene: TRBV7-6
j_gene: TRBJ2-1
d_gene: TRBD2
CDR3aa: CASSLTSGGEQFF
CDR3nt: TGTGCCAGCAGCTTAACTAGCGGGGGTGAGCAGTTCTTC

abundance: NA
v_gene: TRBV7-2
j_gene: TRBJ2-5
d_gene: TRBD1
CDR3aa: CASSRRTGQKTQYF
CDR3nt: TGTGCCAGCAGCCGCCGGACAGGACAAAAGACCCAGTACTTC

abundance: NA
v_gene: TRBV6-6
j_gene: TRBJ2-7
d_gene: NA
CDR3aa: CASSLGHLSSYEQYF
CDR3nt: TGTGCCAGCAGCCTGGGACACCTGAGCTCCTACGAGCAGTACTTC

abundance: NA
v_gene: TRBV7-9
j_gene: TRBJ2-7
d_gene: TRBD2
CDR3aa: CASSLVAGVSYEQYF
CDR3nt: TGTGCCAGCAGCTTAGTAGCGGGGGTGTCCTACGAGCAGTACTTC

abundance: NA
v_gene: TRBV27
j_gene: TRBJ2-7
d_gene: NA
CDR3aa: CASRSFWAHEQYF
CDR3nt: TGTGCCAGCCGCAGTTTCTGGGCCCACGAGCAGTACTTC

abundance: NA
v_gene: TRBV9
j_gene: TRBJ2-5
d_gene: NA
CDR3aa: CASSEGGGRVTQYF
CDR3nt: TGTGCCAGCAGCGAGGGAGGGGGGCGCGTGACCCAGTACTTC

abundance: few
v_gene: TRBV6-5
j_gene: TRBJ2-6
d_gene: NA
CDR3aa: CASTLRGSGANVLTF
CDR3nt: TGTGCCAGTACGCTTAGGGGCTCTGGGGCCAACGTCCTGACTTTC

abundance: NA
v_gene: TRBV9
j_gene: TRBJ2-7
d_gene: TRBD2
CDR3aa: CASSVETSATYEQYF
CDR3nt: TGTGCCAGCAGCGTAGAGACTAGCGCGACCTACGAGCAGTACTTC

abundance: NA
v_gene: TRBV5-4
j_gene: TRBJ1-2
d_gene: NA
CDR3aa: CASSYISFAGYGYTF
CDR3nt: TGTGCCAGCAGCTACATATCCTTCGCTGGCTATGGCTACACCTTC

abundance: NA
v_gene: TRBV28
j_gene: TRBJ2-5
d_gene: NA
CDR3aa: CASTSTVFQETQYF
CDR3nt: TGTGCCAGCACCTCCACGGTATTTCAAGAGACCCAGTACTTC

abundance: once
v_gene: TRBV4-1
j_gene: TRBJ2-2
d_gene: TRBD2
CDR3aa: CASSGGTSKVGELFF
CDR3nt: TGCGCCAGCAGCGGGGGGACTAGTAAGGTCGGGGAGCTGTTTTTT

abundance: NA
v_gene: TRBV4-1
j_gene: TRBJ1-5
d_gene: NA
CDR3aa: CASSRDLYQPQHF
CDR3nt: TGCGCCAGCAGCCGAGACCTTTATCAGCCCCAGCATTTT

abundance: NA
v_gene: TRBV7-8
j_gene: TRBJ1-3
d_gene: NA
CDR3aa: CASSPGYTIYF
CDR3nt: TGTGCCAGCAGCCCGGGGTATACCATATATTTT

abundance: once
v_gene: TRBV19
j_gene: TRBJ2-5
d_gene: TRBD1
CDR3aa: CASSTGQDERAETQYF
CDR3nt: TGTGCCAGTAGTACTGGACAGGACGAGAGGGCAGAGACCCAGTACTTC

abundance: NA
v_gene: TRBV27
j_gene: TRBJ1-4
d_gene: NA
CDR3aa: CASSLSPTGTNEKLFF
CDR3nt: TGTGCCAGCAGTTTATCCCCGACAGGAACTAATGAAAAACTGTTTTTT

abundance: NA
v_gene: TRBV29-1
j_gene: TRBJ2-4
d_gene: TRBD2
CDR3aa: CSAWGGAKNIQYF
CDR3nt: TGCAGCGCCTGGGGGGGGGCCAAAAACATTCAGTACTTC

abundance: NA
v_gene: TRBV7-9
j_gene: TRBJ2-1
d_gene: NA
CDR3aa: CASTPAGGSSYNEQFF
CDR3nt: TGTGCCAGCACCCCTGCCGGCGGAAGCTCCTACAATGAGCAGTTCTTC

abundance: NA
v_gene: TRBV2
j_gene: TRBJ2-5
d_gene: NA
CDR3aa: CASSQRGSQYF
CDR3nt: TGTGCCAGCAGCCAACGGGGGAGCCAGTACTTC

abundance: few
v_gene: TRBV4-1
j_gene: TRBJ2-3
d_gene: NA
CDR3aa: CASSPQGRDTQYF
CDR3nt: TGCGCCAGCAGCCCTCAGGGAAGGGATACGCAGTATTTT

abundance: NA
v_gene: TRBV7-7
j_gene: TRBJ1-1
d_gene: NA
CDR3aa: CASSVTRYTEAFF
CDR3nt: TGTGCCAGCAGCGTGACAAGGTACACTGAAGCTTTCTTT

abundance: NA
v_gene: TRBV7-8
j_gene: TRBJ2-7
d_gene: NA
CDR3aa: CASSSTLQSEQYF
CDR3nt: TGTGCCAGCAGCTCCACTCTCCAAAGCGAGCAGTACTTC

abundance: NA
v_gene: TRBV7-9
j_gene: TRBJ2-7
d_gene: TRBD2
CDR3aa: CASSLDPSGNVHEQYF
CDR3nt: TGTGCCAGCAGCTTAGATCCTAGCGGGAACGTCCACGAGCAGTACTTC

abundance: NA
v_gene: TRBV6-5
j_gene: TRBJ2-2
d_gene: TRBD2
CDR3aa: CASRRTRDTGELFF
CDR3nt: TGTGCCAGCAGGCGGACTAGAGACACCGGGGAGCTGTTTTTT

abundance: NA
v_gene: TRBV18
j_gene: TRBJ2-2
d_gene: NA
CDR3aa: CASSPPSVPGELFF
CDR3nt: TGTGCCAGCTCACCACCGTCAGTACCCGGGGAGCTGTTTTTT

abundance: NA
v_gene: TRBV11-2
j_gene: TRBJ2-3
d_gene: NA
CDR3aa: CASSPSGYTGTDTQYF
CDR3nt: TGTGCCAGCAGCCCCTCCGGGTACACCGGCACAGATACGCAGTATTTT

abundance: few
v_gene: TRBV30
j_gene: TRBJ1-1
d_gene: NA
CDR3aa: CAWSLTGWGEAFF
CDR3nt: TGTGCCTGGAGTCTCACCGGGTGGGGCGAAGCTTTCTTT

abundance: NA
v_gene: TRBV7-3
j_gene: TRBJ2-5
d_gene: NA
CDR3aa: CASSSQTGLGETQYF
CDR3nt: TGTGCCAGCAGCTCCCAAACAGGGTTGGGAGAGACCCAGTACTTC

abundance: few
v_gene: TRBV6-1
j_gene: TRBJ1-5
d_gene: NA
CDR3aa: CASSEYPGSGNQPQHF
CDR3nt: TGTGCCAGCAGTGAATATCCTGGTAGCGGCAATCAGCCCCAGCATTTT

abundance: NA
v_gene: TRBV6-1
j_gene: TRBJ2-7
d_gene: NA
CDR3aa: CASSRDFNYEQYF
CDR3nt: TGTGCCAGCAGTCGGGACTTTAACTACGAGCAGTACTTC

abundance: NA
v_gene: TRBV27
j_gene: TRBJ1-5
d_gene: TRBD1
CDR3aa: CASRRTGSSDQPQHF
CDR3nt: TGTGCCAGCAGACGGACAGGGTCTTCGGATCAGCCCCAGCATTTT

abundance: NA
v_gene: TRBV27
j_gene: TRBJ2-1
d_gene: TRBD2
CDR3aa: CASSFGTSGHYNEQFF
CDR3nt: TGTGCCAGCAGTTTCGGGACTAGCGGGCATTACAATGAGCAGTTCTTC

abundance: NA
v_gene: TRBV6-5
j_gene: TRBJ2-4
d_gene: TRBD1
CDR3aa: CASSTRDRKNIQYF
CDR3nt: TGTGCCAGCAGTACCCGGGACAGGAAAAACATTCAGTACTTC

abundance: NA
v_gene: TRBV5-4
j_gene: TRBJ2-7
d_gene: TRBD2
CDR3aa: CASSTGTSGKNGEQYF
CDR3nt: TGTGCCAGCAGCACAGGGACTAGCGGGAAGAACGGGGAGCAGTACTTC

abundance: NA
v_gene: TRBV14
j_gene: TRBJ2-7
d_gene: TRBD2
CDR3aa: CASSQRIAGYEQYF
CDR3nt: TGTGCCAGCAGCCAAAGGATAGCGGGTTACGAGCAGTACTTC

abundance: few
v_gene: TRBV15
j_gene: TRBJ2-1
d_gene: TRBD2
CDR3aa: CATSRGAGMQAGGPGEQFF
CDR3nt: TGTGCCACCAGCAGAGGGGCGGGGATGCAAGCGGGAGGGCCTGGTGAGCAGTTCTTC

abundance: NA
v_gene: TRBV28
j_gene: TRBJ2-5
d_gene: NA
CDR3aa: CASSHSQGTQYF
CDR3nt: TGTGCCAGCAGCCACTCTCAGGGGACCCAGTACTTC

abundance: NA
v_gene: TRBV7-8
j_gene: TRBJ2-1
d_gene: NA
CDR3aa: CASSLDGNSYNEQFF
CDR3nt: TGTGCCAGCAGCTTAGACGGGAACTCCTACAATGAGCAGTTCTTC

abundance: NA
v_gene: TRBV7-3
j_gene: TRBJ2-3
d_gene: NA
CDR3aa: CASSRTSTDTQYF
CDR3nt: TGTGCCAGCAGCCGGACTAGCACAGATACGCAGTATTTT

abundance: NA
v_gene: TRBV5-1
j_gene: TRBJ2-3
d_gene: NA
CDR3aa: CASSFMGGLGVSDTQYF
CDR3nt: TGCGCCAGCAGCTTTATGGGAGGTCTGGGGGTTTCAGATACGCAGTATTTT

abundance: NA
v_gene: TRBV2
j_gene: TRBJ2-7
d_gene: NA
CDR3aa: CASSDLLGGLGEQYF
CDR3nt: TGTGCCAGCAGTGATCTACTGGGGGGTCTGGGAGAGCAGTACTTC

abundance: NA
v_gene: TRBV6-5
j_gene: TRBJ1-1
d_gene: NA
CDR3aa: CASSYEKYTEAFF
CDR3nt: TGTGCCAGCAGTTACGAGAAGTACACTGAAGCTTTCTTT

abundance: NA
v_gene: TRBV7-2
j_gene: TRBJ1-5
d_gene: NA
CDR3aa: CASSLDSGGRQPQHF
CDR3nt: TGTGCCAGCAGCTTAGATAGCGGGGGGCGACAGCCCCAGCATTTT

abundance: once
v_gene: TRBV2
j_gene: TRBJ2-3
d_gene: NA
CDR3aa: CASSASGTDTQYF
CDR3nt: TGTGCCAGCAGTGCTTCCGGCACAGATACGCAGTATTTT

abundance: once
v_gene: TRBV6-1
j_gene: TRBJ1-2
d_gene: NA
CDR3aa: CASSALQGDGYTF
CDR3nt: TGTGCCAGCAGTGCATTACAGGGCGACGGCTACACCTTC